This T cell receptor (beta chain) was observed in a study of OX40 agonist ivuxolimab in advanced cancers. Study results and caveats: Normalized T-cell clonal expansion was also low in some nonresponders.

Prior autoimmune disease or systemic immunosuppression barred patients. A remark on this clone: Its cognate antigen is unknown.

The germline CDR1 and CDR2 sequences are SGHTA and FQGNSA. Trimming shortened V by 1 base and J by 1 base, and 8 bases separated the two germline ends. The CDR3 extends over 14 amino acids. The data were produced by immunoSEQ multiplex PCR, yet TCRdb's version contains in-frame clones alone and is incomplete. Among fewer than 80,000 clones listed, roughly nine tenths were seen once. The input for sequencing was CD4+ or CD8+ T cells sorted from blood, taken in a trial of the OX40 agonist ivuxolimab. The chain employs TRBV7-2 and TRBJ2-7; maybe TRBD2 (5 bases). The clonotype was recovered from an adult with an advanced solid tumor such as melanoma, head and neck, liver or kidney cancer. Written as DNA, the CDR3 is TGTGCCAGCAGCTTAGGAGGGAATTCCTACGAGCAGTACTTC. It yields the protein CASSLGGNSYEQYF.